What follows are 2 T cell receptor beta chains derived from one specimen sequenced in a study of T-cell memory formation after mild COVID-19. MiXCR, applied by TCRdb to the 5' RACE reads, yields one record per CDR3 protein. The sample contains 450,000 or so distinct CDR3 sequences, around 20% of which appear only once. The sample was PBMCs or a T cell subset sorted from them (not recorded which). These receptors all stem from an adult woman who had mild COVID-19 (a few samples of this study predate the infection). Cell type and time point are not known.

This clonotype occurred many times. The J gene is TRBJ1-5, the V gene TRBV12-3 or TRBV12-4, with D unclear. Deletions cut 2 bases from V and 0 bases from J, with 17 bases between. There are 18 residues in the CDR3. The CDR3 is CASSLYQLGRVSNQPQHF. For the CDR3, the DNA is TGTGCCAGCAGTTTATATCAGCTGGGGAGAGTTAGCAATCAGCCCCAGCATTTT.

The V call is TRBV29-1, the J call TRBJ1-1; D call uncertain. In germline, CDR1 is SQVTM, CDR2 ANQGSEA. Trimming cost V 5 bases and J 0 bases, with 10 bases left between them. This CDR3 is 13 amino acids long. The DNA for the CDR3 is TGCAGCGTTCATAGGAAGATGAACACTGAAGCTTTCTTT. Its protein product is CSVHRKMNTEAFF.